This T cell receptor beta chain emerged from a study of T-cell memory formation after mild COVID-19 (dated by TCRdb to about 2021). About the study as a whole: Most TCR sequence clusters were specific to one of the two donors. Longitudinal TCRalpha and TCRbeta repertoire sequencing tracked T-cell clones expanding and contracting after mild COVID-19 in two donors. The cohort comprised two young, previously healthy adult volunteers, one female and one male.

The CDR3, cysteine through phenylalanine, is 14 amino acids long. Of all the DNA, just the CDR3 is kept, 42 bases in frame from base 1. V lost 0 bases and J lost 3 bases; the stretch between them is 9 bases long. CDR1 LGHNA and CDR2 YSLEER are derived from the germline V gene. The paper as a whole reports these results and caveats: From day 15 to 85, contracting clones showed balanced CD4/CD8 phenotypes, whereas a second wave of clones that expanded from day 15 to 37 leaned towards CD4+. The study covered only a couple of mild cases, and larger cohorts including severe cases with pre-infection samples were considered necessary. Contracting CD4+ clones were found mainly in CM and EM memory subsets, while CD8+ clones were enriched in EMRA. SARS-CoV-2 specificity of the second-wave clones peaking on day 37 was not confirmed. Some responding clones were found in pre-infection memory, which suggests that pre-existing cross-reactive memory T cells took part in the SARS-CoV-2 response.

TCRdb shows the sequencer as Illumina NovaSeq 6000. TCRalpha and TCRbeta cDNA libraries were constructed by 5'RACE with constant-segment primers, with sample barcodes and unique molecular identifiers being introduced. Trizol reagent was used to extract RNA from every sample. Libraries were amplified in two PCR steps, with a second sample barcode and Illumina TruSeq adapters added in the second step. Libraries were sequenced on an Illumina NovaSeq with 2 x 150 bp paired-end reads. Under the source paper's analysis protocol: With migec v1.2.7, reads were demultiplexed and then collapsed into UMI-guided consensus sequences. Using mixcr v2.1.11, UMI consensuses were aligned to TRA and TRB V and J templates and then assembled into clonotypes. A clonotype was counted as expanded or contracted only if both edgeR and NoisET called the change significant, with noise models trained on biological replicates. edgeR calls used a false discovery rate-adjusted p below 0.01 and a log2 fold-change threshold of 1. As an exploratory analysis of dynamics, PCA with hierarchical clustering was applied to max-normalized trajectories of the 1000 most abundant clonotypes. Separately sequenced CD4+ and CD8+ repertoires were used to assign the CD4 or CD8 phenotype of responding clones. Clones were called with MiXCR by TCRdb after fastp trimmed the public reads at Q25, and only in-frame beta chains were retained. For every CDR3 protein sequence, its rows merge into one entry that carries the most common genes and DNA. The V and J calls and clone size are TCRdb's, not the authors'. The sample table lists roughly 510,000 distinct CDR3 sequences, 15% to 20% of them with a count of one. Just over 8% of the sample belongs to the ten largest clones.

Ficoll-Paque density gradient centrifugation was the method used to isolate PBMCs. This clonotype was seen more than once but under ten times. The specificity of this receptor is unknown. No qualities accompany the bases; no much larger clone lies one base away. The sequenced material came from PBMCs or a T cell subset sorted from them (not recorded which). This TCR was sampled from an adult woman who had mild COVID-19 (a few samples of this study predate the infection). The sample titles of this study are shuffled in the database, so cell type and time point are left out; the donor was told from shared clones. This receptor chain uses TRBV4-3 and TRBJ2-7; TRBD1 is a weak D gene call, 6 bases matching. This receptor carries the CDR3 CASSQDRRGYEQYF. The DNA is as follows: TGCGCCAGCAGCCAAGATCGCAGGGGCTACGAGCAGTACTTC.